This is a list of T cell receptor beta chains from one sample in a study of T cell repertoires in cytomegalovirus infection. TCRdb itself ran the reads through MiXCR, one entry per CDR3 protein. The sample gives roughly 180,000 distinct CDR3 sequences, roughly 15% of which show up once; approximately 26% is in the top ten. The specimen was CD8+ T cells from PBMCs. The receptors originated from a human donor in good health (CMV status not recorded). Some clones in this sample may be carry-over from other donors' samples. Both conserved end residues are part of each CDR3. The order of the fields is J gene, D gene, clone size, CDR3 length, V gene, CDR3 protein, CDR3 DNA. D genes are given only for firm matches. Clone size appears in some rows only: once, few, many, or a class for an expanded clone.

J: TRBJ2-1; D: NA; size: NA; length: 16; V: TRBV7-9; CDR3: CASVLRSGYSYNEQFF; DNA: TGTGCCAGCGTCCTAAGGTCGGGGTACTCCTACAATGAGCAGTTCTTC
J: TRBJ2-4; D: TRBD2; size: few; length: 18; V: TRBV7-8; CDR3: CASSAGTSGGLTGNIQYF; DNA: TGTGCCAGCAGCGCCGGGACTAGCGGGGGCCTAACAGGAAACATTCAGTACTTC
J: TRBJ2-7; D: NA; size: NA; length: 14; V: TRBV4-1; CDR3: CASSQAPQSYEQYF; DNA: TGCGCCAGCAGCCAAGCCCCACAGTCCTACGAGCAGTACTTC
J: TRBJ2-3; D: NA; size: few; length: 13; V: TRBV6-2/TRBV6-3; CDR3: CASGDGGTDTQYF; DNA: TGTGCCAGCGGAGACGGGGGCACAGATACGCAGTATTTT
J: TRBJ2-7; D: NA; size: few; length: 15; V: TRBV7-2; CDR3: CASTPDWGGGYEQYF; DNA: TGTGCCAGCACCCCCGACTGGGGAGGCGGCTACGAGCAGTACTTC
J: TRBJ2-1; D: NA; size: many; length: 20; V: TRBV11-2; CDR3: CASSLWGDTLKIWGYNEQFF; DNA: TGTGCCAGCAGCTTATGGGGGGACACCCTGAAAATATGGGGATACAATGAGCAGTTCTTC
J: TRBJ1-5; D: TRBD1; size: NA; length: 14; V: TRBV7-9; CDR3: CASSDGTGNQPQHF; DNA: TGTGCCAGCAGCGACGGGACAGGCAATCAGCCCCAGCATTTT
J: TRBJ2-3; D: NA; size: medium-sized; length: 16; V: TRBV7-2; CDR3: CASSLARSPSTDTQYF; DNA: TGTGCCAGCAGCTTAGCCCGCAGCCCTTCAACGGATACGCAGTATTTT
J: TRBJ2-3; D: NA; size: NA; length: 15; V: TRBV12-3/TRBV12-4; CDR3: CASSPLGGASDTQYF; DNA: TGTGCCAGCAGCCCCCTTGGAGGGGCGTCAGATACGCAGTATTTT
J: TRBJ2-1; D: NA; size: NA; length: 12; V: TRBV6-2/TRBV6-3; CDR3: CASSFYGNEQFF; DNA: TGTGCCAGCAGTTTCTATGGGAATGAGCAGTTCTTC
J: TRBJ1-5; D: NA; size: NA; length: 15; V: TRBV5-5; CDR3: CASSSDYPRDQPQHF; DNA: TGTGCCAGCAGCTCGGACTACCCGAGGGATCAGCCCCAGCATTTT
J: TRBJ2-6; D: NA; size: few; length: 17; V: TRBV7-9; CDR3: CASSLSGTLWGANVLTF; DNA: TGTGCCAGCAGCTTGTCCGGGACTCTATGGGGGGCCAACGTCCTGACTTTC
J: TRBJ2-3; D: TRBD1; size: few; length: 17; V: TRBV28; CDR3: CASSSPKGGELTDTQYF; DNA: TGTGCCAGCAGTTCCCCGAAAGGGGGCGAACTCACAGATACGCAGTATTTT
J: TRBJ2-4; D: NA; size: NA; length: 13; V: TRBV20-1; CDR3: CSAPPLAKNIQYF; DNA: TGCAGTGCCCCGCCCCTAGCCAAAAACATTCAGTACTTC
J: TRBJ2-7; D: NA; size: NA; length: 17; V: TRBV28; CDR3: CASTPFPGTSTTYEQYF; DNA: TGTGCCAGCACCCCCTTCCCGGGGACTTCGACGACCTACGAGCAGTACTTC
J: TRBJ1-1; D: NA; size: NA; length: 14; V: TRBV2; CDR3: CASSEKRPNTEAFF; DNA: TGTGCCAGCAGTGAGAAGCGACCGAACACTGAAGCTTTCTTT
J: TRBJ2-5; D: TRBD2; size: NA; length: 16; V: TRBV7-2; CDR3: CASSLVSRLGGETQYF; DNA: TGTGCCAGCAGCTTAGTATCCAGGTTGGGAGGGGAGACCCAGTACTTC
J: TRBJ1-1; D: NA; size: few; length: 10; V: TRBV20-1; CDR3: CSARSDEAFF; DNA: TGCAGTGCTAGGTCAGATGAAGCTTTCTTT
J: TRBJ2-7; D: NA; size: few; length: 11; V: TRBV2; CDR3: CASAASYEQYF; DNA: TGTGCCAGCGCCGCATCCTACGAGCAGTACTTC
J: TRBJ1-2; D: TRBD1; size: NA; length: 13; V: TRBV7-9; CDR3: CASSDGTARGYTF; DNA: TGTGCCAGCAGCGACGGGACAGCGCGCGGCTACACCTTC
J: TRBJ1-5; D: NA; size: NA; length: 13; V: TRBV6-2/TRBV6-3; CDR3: CASSYWGGQPQHF; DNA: TGTGCCAGCAGTTACTGGGGCGGTCAGCCCCAGCATTTT
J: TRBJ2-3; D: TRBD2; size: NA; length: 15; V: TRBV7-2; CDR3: CASSFRGGPTDTQYF; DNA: TGTGCCAGCAGCTTTCGGGGGGGCCCCACAGATACGCAGTATTTT
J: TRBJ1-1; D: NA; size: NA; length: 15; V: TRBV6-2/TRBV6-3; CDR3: CASSYSGVGVTEAFF; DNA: TGTGCCAGCAGTTATAGCGGGGTCGGTGTCACTGAAGCTTTCTTT
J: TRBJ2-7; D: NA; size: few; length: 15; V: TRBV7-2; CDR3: CASSSDREVIYEQYF; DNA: TGTGCCAGCAGCTCGGACAGAGAGGTTATCTACGAGCAGTACTTC
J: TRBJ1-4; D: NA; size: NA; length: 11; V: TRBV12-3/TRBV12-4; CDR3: CASSPSTKLFF; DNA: TGTGCCAGCAGCCCCTCTACAAAACTGTTTTTT
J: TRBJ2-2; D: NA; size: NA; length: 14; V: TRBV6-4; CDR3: CASSVGANTGELFF; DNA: TGTGCCAGCAGTGTGGGAGCGAACACCGGGGAGCTGTTTTTT
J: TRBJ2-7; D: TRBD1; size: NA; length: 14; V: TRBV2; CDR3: CASIGQGGSYEQYF; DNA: TGTGCCAGCATTGGACAGGGGGGATCCTACGAGCAGTACTTC
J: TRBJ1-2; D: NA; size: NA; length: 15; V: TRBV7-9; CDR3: CASSRGGATNYGYTF; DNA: TGTGCCAGCAGTAGGGGAGGAGCGACAAACTATGGCTACACCTTC
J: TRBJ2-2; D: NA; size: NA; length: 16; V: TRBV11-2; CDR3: CASSPGSRPGTGELFF; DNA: TGTGCCAGCAGCCCAGGTAGTAGGCCGGGCACCGGGGAGCTGTTTTTT